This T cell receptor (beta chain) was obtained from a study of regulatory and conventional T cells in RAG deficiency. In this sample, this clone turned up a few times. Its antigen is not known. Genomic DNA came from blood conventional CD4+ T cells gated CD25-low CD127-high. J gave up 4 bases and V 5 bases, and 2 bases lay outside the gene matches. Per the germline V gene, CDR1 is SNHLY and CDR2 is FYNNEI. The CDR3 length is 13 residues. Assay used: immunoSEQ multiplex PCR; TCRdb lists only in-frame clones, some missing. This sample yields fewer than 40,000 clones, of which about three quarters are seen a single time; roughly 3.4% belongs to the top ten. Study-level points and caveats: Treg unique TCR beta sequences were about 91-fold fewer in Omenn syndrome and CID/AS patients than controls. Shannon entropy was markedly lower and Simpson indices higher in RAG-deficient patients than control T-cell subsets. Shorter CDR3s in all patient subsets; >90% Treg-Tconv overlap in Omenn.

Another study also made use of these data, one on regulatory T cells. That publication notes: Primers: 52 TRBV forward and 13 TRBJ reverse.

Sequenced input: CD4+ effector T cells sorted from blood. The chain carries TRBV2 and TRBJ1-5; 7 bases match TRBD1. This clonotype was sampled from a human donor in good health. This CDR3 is CASSSQGNQPQHF. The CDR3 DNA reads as TGTGCCAGCAGTTCACAGGGGAATCAGCCCCAGCATTTT.